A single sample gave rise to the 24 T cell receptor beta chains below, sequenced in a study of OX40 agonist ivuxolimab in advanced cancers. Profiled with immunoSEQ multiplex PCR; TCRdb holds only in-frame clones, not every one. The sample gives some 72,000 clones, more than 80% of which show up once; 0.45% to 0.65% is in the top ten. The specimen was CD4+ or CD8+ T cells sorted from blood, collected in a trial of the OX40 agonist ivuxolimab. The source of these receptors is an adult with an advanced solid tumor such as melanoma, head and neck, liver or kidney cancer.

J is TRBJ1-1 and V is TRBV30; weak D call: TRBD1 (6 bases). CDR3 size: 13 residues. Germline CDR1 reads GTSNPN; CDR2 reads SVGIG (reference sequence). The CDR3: CASEQGLGTEAFF. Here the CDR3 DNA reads TGTGCTTCAGAACAGGGACTGGGCACTGAAGCTTTCTTT. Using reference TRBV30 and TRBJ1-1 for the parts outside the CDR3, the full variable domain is SQTIHQWPATLVQPVGSPLSLECTVEGTSNPNLYWYRQAAGRGLQLLFYSVGIGQISSEVPQNLSASRPQDRQFILSSKKLLLSDSGFYLCASEQGLGTEAFFGQGTRLTVV.

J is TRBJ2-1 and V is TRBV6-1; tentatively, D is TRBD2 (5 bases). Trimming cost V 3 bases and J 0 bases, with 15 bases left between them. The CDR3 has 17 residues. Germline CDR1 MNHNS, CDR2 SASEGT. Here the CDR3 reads CASSDRLRRGSYNEQFF. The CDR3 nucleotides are TGTGCCAGCAGTGACCGACTTAGACGGGGCTCCTACAATGAGCAGTTCTTC.

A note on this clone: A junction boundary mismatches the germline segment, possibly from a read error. The DNA for the CDR3 is TGTGCTAGCAGCCCCTCGGCACGCAACACTGAAGCTTTCTTT. Translating gives CASSPSARNTEAFF. The chain is built from TRBV7-7 and TRBJ1-1; D remains unclear. CDR1 and CDR2 from the germline V gene are SSHAT and FNYEAQ (reference sequence). This CDR3 spans 14 amino acids.

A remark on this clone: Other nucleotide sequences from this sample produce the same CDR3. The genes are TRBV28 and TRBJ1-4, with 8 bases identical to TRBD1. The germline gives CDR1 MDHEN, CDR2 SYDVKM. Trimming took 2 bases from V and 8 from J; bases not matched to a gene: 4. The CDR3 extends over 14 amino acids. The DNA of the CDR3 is TGTGCCAGCAGTTTAAGACCAGGGGGCGAAAAACTGTTTTTT. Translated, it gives CASSLRPGGEKLFF.

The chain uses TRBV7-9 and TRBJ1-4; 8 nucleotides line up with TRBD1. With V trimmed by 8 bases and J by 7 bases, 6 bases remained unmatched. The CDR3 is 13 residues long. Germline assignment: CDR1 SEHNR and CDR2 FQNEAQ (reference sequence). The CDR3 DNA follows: TGTGCCAGCTTCCGGACAGGGATTGAAAAACTGTTTTTT. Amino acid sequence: CASFRTGIEKLFF. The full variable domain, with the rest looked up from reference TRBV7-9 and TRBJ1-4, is DTGVSQNPRHKITKRGQNVTFRCDPISEHNRLYWYRQTLGQGPEFLTYFQNEAQLEKSRLLSDRFSAERPKGSFSTLEIQRTEQGDSAMYLCASFRTGIEKLFFGSGTQLSVL.

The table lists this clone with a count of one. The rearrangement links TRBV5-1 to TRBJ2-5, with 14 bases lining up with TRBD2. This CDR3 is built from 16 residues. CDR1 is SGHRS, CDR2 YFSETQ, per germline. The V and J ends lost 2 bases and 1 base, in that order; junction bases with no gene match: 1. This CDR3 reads CASSLGTSGGQETQYF. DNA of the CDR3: TGCGCCAGCAGCTTAGGGACTAGCGGGGGCCAAGAGACCCAGTACTTC.

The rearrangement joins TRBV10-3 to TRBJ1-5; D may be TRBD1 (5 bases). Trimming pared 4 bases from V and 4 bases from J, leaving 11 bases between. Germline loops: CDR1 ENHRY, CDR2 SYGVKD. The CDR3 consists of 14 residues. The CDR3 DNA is TGTGCCATCAGTGGAGGGGAAAATAATCAGCCCCAGCATTTT. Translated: CAISGGENNQPQHF.

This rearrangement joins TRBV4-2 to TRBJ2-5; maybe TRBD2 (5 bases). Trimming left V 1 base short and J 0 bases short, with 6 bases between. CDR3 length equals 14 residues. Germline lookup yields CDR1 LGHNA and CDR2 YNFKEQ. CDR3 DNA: TGTGCCAGCAGCCAAGGAGGGTACCAAGAGACCCAGTACTTC. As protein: CASSQGGYQETQYF.

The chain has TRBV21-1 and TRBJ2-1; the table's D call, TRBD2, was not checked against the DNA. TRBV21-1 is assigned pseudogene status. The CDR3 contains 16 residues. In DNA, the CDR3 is TGTGCCAGCAGCAAAGAAAGCCTAGCGGGAGACAATGAGCAGTTCTTC. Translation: CASSKESLAGDNEQFF.

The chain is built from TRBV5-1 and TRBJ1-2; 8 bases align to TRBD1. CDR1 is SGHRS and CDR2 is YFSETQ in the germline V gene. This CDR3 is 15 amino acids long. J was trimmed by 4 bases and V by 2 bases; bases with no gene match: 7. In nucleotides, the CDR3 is TGCGCCAGCAGCTTAGGACAGGGAAGGGGCTATGGCTACACCTTC. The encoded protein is CASSLGQGRGYGYTF.

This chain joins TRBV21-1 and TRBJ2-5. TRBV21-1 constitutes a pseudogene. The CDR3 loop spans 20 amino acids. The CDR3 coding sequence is TGTGCCAGCAGCAAAGAAGTTAAATTTCCCAATGCCGCCCCCTGGGAGACCCAGTACTTC. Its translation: CASSKEVKFPNAAPWETQYF.

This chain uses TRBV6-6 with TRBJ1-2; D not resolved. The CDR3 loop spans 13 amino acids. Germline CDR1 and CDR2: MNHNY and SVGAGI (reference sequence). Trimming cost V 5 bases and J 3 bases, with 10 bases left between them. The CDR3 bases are TGTGCCAGCAGTACACCTGGGGACTATGGCTACACCTTC. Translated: CASSTPGDYGYTF.

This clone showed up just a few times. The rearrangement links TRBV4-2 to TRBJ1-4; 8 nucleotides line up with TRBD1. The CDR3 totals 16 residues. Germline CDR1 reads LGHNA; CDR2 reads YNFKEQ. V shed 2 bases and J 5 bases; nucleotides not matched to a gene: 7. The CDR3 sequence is CASSQYVGTGNEKLFF. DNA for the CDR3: TGTGCCAGCAGCCAATACGTTGGGACAGGCAATGAAAAACTGTTTTTT.

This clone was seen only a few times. The CDR3: CASSAGLAGVRGYNEQFF. The CDR3 coding sequence is TGTGCCAGCAGTGCGGGACTAGCGGGAGTAAGGGGGTACAATGAGCAGTTCTTC. The chain has TRBV2 and TRBJ2-1; 14 bases are a match to TRBD2. The V gene end was trimmed by 4 bases and the J gene end by 4 bases; junction bases not matched to a gene: 9. The CDR3 runs 18 residues. The V gene's germline CDR1 is SNHLY and CDR2 FYNNEI.

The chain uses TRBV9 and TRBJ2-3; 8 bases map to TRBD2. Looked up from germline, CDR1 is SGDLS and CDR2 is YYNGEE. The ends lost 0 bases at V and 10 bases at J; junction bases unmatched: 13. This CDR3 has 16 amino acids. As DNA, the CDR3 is TGTGCCAGCAGCGTAGACGAAGCGGGGGCCCGCGGACCGCAGTATTTT. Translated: CASSVDEAGARGPQYF. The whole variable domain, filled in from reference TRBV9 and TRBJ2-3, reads DSGVTQTPKHLITATGQRVTLRCSPRSGDLSVYWYQQSLDQGLQFLIQYYNGEERAKGNILERFSAQQFPDLHSELNLSSLELGDSALYFCASSVDEAGARGPQYFGPGTRLTVL.

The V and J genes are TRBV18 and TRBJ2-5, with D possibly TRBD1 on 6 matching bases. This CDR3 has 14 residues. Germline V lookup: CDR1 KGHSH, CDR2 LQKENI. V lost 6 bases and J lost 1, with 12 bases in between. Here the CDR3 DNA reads TGTGCCAGCTCCCCCGGGACACGCCAAGAGACCCAGTACTTC. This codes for CASSPGTRQETQYF.

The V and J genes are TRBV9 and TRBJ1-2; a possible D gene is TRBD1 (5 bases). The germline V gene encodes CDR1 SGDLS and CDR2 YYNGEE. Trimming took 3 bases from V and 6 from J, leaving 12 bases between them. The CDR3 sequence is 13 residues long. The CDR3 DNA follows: TGTGCCAGCAGCGCTTTAGGGGCGAATGGCTACACCTTC. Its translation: CASSALGANGYTF.

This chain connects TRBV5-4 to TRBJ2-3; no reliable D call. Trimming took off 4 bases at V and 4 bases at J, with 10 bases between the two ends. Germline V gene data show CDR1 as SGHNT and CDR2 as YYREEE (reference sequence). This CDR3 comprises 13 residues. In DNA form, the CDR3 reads TGTGCCAGCAGCCGAGAATCCCCAGATACGCAGTATTTT. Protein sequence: CASSRESPDTQYF.

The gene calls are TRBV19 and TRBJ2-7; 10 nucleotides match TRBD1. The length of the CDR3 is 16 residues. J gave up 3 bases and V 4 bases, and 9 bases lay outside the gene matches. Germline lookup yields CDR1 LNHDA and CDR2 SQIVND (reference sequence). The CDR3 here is CASSTRPGTGDYEQYF. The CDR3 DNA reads TGTGCCAGTAGTACCCGCCCCGGGACAGGGGACTACGAGCAGTACTTC. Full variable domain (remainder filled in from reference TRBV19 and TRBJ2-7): DGGITQSPKYLFRKEGQNVTLSCEQNLNHDAMYWYRQDPGQGLRLIYYSQIVNDFQKGDIAEGYSVSREKKESFPLTVTSAQKNPTAFYLCASSTRPGTGDYEQYFGPGTRLTVT.

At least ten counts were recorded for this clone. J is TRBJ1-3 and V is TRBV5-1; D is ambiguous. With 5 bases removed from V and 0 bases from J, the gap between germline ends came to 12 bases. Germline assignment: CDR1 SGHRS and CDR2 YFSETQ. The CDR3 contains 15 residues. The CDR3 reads CASRAQVGSGNTIYF. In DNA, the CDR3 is TGCGCCAGCAGAGCCCAGGTTGGCTCTGGAAACACCATATATTTT.

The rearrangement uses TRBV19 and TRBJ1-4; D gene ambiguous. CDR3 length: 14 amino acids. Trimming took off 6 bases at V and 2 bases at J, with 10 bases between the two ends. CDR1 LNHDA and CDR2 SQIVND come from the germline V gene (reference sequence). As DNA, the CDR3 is TGTGCCAGTAGACTACCTGGGACTAATGAAAAACTGTTTTTT. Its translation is CASRLPGTNEKLFF.

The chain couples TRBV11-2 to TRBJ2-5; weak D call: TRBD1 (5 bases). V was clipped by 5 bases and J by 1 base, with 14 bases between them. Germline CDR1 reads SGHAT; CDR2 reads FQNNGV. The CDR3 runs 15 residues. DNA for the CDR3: TGTGCCAGCAGCCCCTCCCCAGGGTTCCAAGAGACCCAGTACTTC. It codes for CASSPSPGFQETQYF.

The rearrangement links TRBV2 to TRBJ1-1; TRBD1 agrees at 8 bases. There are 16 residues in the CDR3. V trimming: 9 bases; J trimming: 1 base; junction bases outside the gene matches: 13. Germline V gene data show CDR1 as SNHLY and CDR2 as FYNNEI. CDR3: CAREGQGDFWNTEAFF. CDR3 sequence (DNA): TGTGCCAGGGAAGGACAGGGTGATTTTTGGAACACTGAAGCTTTCTTT.

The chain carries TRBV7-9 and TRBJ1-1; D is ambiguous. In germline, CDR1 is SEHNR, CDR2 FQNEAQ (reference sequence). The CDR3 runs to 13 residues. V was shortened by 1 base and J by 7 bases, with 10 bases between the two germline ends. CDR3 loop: CASSLVQVGEAFF. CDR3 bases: TGTGCCAGCAGCTTAGTCCAAGTGGGTGAAGCTTTCTTT.